This record covers a single T cell receptor beta chain. This clone's antigen is unknown. It has no much larger one-base neighbor in the sample; base qualities were not kept. This specimen belongs to a study of T cells in Graves' hyperthyroidism and ophthalmopathy (dated by TCRdb to the late 2010s). Concerning the study at large: Peripheral blood samples were taken at the time of initial diagnosis, prior to any treatment. The approximately 90 discovery patients were divided at random into training and test sets in a 7:3 ratio. To identify TCR V-J signatures that set the groups apart, the researchers used a discovery cohort of about a hundred patients, made up of 40 to 45 with Graves' ophthalmopathy and some 55 with stable Graves' hyperthyroidism. Whether ophthalmopathy could be predicted prospectively was tested in an independent validation cohort made up of roughly 19 hyperthyroidism patients plus 17 patients who later progressed to ophthalmopathy. Thyroid tissue and blood T-cell repertoires from more than five Graves' hyperthyroidism patients were also compared in the study. Following sampling, methimazole starting at 30 mg daily was given to hyperthyroidism patients, and high-dose intravenous methylprednisolone was given to ophthalmopathy patients. According to the paper, TCR Vbeta CDR3 sequencing was carried out on 135 peripheral blood samples, which came from more than 40 ophthalmopathy, 80 or so hyperthyroidism and some 17 progressor patients. Beyond this particular receptor, the publication reports: Blood samples also contained most of the expanded thyroid clonotypes (frequency above 0.001), which suggests that blood repertoires may reflect thyroid immune responses. No statistical method was used to set the sample size in advance, and investigators knew the group allocation. In validation, the model predicted progression to ophthalmopathy a median of around six months before onset, with over 55% sensitivity and nearly 75% specificity. A 13 V-J signature model separated ophthalmopathy from stable hyperthyroidism, with 87.88% sensitivity and about 81% specificity in cross-validation and 80%/75% in testing.

The TCR beta CDR3 regions were amplified from the RNA transcripts. The first round of RT-PCR for the TCR CDR3 was performed with the HTBI primer set and the Qiagen OneStep RT-PCR kit. Libraries were constructed in a second round of multiplex PCR, after which size selection and purification were performed. Sequencing of the libraries was done on an Illumina HiSeq2000 using paired-end 100 bp reads. The original pipeline was this. Raw data were processed with SOAPnuke, discarding reads with adapters, uncalled bases, mean Phred below 15, or no exact constant-primer or identifier match. COPE v1.2.5 was used to merge the high-quality paired reads, and each unique nucleotide sequence was defined as a clonotype. MiTCR v1.1 was used to align the clonotypes against IMGT TRBV, TRBD and TRBJ reference segments. The analysis included only V-J combinations with a frequency above 0.0001, which together covered 99.2% of the repertoires. A TCS score was defined as the ratio between F50 (clonal expansion) and ExV (chaos), using BLOSUM62-based TCRdist between CDR3 peptides within each V-J. Welch's t-statistics and random forest reduced 500 to 550 V-J features to 13, which were used in a naive Bayes classifier (R e1071). Through fastp at Q25 and MiXCR, TCRdb rebuilt clones from the public reads, retaining in-frame beta chains. Rows are unified per CDR3 protein, each entry keeping the most common DNA and genes. TCRdb assigned the V and J calls; the authors' analysis was not used. Present in this sample are under 450,000 distinct CDR3 sequences, less than 15% of which were seen just once. The ten largest clones take up 20% of the sample.

V and J lose 4 bases and 0 bases, and a span of 13 bases separates them. The germline V gene gives CDR1 as SGHDT and CDR2 as YYEEEE. The CDR3 numbers 16 residues from cysteine through phenylalanine. Here the CDR3 DNA is all that survives: 48 bases in frame from base 1. Hyperthyroidism patients were newly diagnosed, with disease duration under 2 months, and aged 18 to 65 years. The study excluded patients with uncontrolled infections, other autoimmune diseases, pregnancy or lactation. Clinical symptoms, serum thyroxine and TRAb, thyroid ultrasound, and orbital computed tomography formed the basis for the diagnoses. For progressor patients, blood was drawn at the first diagnosis of hyperthyroidism, before any ophthalmopathy symptoms had appeared. Ficoll-Paque density gradient centrifugation was used to isolate PBMCs from approximately 11 ml of fresh peripheral blood. Progressor patients were defined as those initially diagnosed with Graves' hyperthyroidism in whom ophthalmopathy developed during follow-up. Total RNA was extracted with Trizol reagent, and quality was checked on an Agilent 2100 Bioanalyzer.

Rearrangement joined TRBV5-6 to TRBJ1-4, and the D gene may be TRBD1, 6 bases matching. What was sequenced was blood. This TCR was recovered from a young man with Graves' hyperthyroidism that later progressed to Graves' ophthalmopathy. The base sequence is TGTGCCAGCAGCCCCCCAGGACAGCCAACTAATGAAAAACTGTTTTTT. This yields the protein CASSPPGQPTNEKLFF.